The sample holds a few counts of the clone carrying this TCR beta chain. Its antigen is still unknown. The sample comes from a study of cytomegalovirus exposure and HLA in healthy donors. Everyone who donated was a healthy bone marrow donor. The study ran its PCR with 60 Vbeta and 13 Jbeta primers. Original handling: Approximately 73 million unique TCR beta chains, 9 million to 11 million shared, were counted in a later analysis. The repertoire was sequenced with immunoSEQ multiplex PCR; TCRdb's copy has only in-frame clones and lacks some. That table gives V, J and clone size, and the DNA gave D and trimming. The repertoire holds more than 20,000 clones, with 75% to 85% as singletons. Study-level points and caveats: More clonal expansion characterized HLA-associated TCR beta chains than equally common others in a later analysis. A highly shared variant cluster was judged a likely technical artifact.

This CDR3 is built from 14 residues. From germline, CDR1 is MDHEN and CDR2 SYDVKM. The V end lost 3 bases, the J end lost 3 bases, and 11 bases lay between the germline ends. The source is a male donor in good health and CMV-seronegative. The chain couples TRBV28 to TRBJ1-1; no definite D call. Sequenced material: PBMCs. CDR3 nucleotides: TGTGCCAGCAGTTTGGGCAGCTTATACACTGAAGCTTTCTTT. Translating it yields CASSLGSLYTEAFF. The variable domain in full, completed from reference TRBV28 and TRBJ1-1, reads DVKVTQSSRYLVKRTGEKVFLECVQDMDHENMFWYRQDPGLGLRLIYFSYDVKMKEKGDIPEGYSVSREKKERFSLILESASTNQTSMYLCASSLGSLYTEAFFGQGTRLTVV.